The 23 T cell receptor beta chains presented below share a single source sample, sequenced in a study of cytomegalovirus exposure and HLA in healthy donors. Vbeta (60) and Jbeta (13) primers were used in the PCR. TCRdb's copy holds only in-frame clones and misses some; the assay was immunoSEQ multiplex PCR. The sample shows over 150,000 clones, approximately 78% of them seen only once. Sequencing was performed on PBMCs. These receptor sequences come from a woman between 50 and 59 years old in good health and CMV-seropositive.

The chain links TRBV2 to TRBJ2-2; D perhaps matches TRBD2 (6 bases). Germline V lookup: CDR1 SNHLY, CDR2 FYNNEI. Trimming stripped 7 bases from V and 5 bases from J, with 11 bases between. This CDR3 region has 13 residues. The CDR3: CASMRRETGELFF. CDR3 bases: TGTGCCAGCATGAGGAGGGAGACCGGGGAGCTGTTTTTT.

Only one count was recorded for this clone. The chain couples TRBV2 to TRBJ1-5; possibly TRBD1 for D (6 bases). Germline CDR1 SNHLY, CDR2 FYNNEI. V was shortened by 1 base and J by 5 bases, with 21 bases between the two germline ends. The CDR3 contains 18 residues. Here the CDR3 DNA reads TGTGCCAGCAGTGAAGGCGAGGCGAGAGGGACACCATATCAGCCCCAGCATTTT. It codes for CASSEGEARGTPYQPQHF. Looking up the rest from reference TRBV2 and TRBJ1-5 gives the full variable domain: EPEVTQTPSHQVTQMGQEVILRCVPISNHLYFYWYRQILGQKVEFLVSFYNNEISEKSEIFDDQFSVERPDGSNFTLKIRSTKLEDSAMYFCASSEGEARGTPYQPQHFGDGTRLSIL.

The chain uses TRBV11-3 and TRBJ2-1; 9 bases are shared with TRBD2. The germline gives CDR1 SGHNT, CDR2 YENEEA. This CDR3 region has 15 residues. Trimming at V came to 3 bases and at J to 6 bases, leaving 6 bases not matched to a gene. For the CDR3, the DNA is TGTGCCAGCAGCTTTGGCGGGAGGGCCTCCAATGAGCAGTTCTTC. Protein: CASSFGGRASNEQFF.

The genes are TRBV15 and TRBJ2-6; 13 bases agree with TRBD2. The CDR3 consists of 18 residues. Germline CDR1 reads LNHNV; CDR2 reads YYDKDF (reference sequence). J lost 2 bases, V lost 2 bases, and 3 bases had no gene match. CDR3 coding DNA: TGTGCCACCAGCAGAATACTAGCGGGGGGGCCTGGGGCCAACGTCCTGACTTTC. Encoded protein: CATSRILAGGPGANVLTF.

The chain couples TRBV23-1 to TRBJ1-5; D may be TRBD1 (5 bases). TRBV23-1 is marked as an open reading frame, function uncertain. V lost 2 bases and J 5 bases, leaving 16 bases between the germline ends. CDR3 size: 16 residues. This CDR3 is CASSQAGHLPDQPQHF. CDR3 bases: TGCGCCAGCAGTCAAGCAGGACACCTACCCGATCAGCCCCAGCATTTT.

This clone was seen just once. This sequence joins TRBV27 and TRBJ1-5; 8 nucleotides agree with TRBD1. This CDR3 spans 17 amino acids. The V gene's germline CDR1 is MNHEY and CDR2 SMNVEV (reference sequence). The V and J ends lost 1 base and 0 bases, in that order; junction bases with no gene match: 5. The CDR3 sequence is CASSLYPGQGSNQPQHF. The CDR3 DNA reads TGTGCCAGCAGTTTATACCCCGGACAGGGTAGCAATCAGCCCCAGCATTTT.

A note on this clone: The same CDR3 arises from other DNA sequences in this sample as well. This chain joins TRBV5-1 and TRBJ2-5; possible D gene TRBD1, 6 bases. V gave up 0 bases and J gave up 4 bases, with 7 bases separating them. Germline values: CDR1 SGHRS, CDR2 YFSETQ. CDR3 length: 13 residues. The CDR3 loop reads CASSLGGGETQYF. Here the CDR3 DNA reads TGCGCCAGCAGCTTGGGAGGGGGAGAGACCCAGTACTTC. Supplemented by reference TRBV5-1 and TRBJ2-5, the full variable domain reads KAGVTQTPRYLIKTRGQQVTLSCSPISGHRSVSWYQQTPGQGLQFLFEYFSETQRNKGNFPGRFSGRQFSNSRSEMNVSTLELGDSALYLCASSLGGGETQYFGPGTRLLVL.

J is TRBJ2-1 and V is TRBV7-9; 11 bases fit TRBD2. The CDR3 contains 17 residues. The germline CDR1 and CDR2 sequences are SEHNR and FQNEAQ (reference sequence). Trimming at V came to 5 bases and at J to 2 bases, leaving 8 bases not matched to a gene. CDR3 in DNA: TGTGCCAGCAGCAGTGACGGGACTAGCGGAACCTACAATGAGCAGTTCTTC. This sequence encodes CASSSDGTSGTYNEQFF.

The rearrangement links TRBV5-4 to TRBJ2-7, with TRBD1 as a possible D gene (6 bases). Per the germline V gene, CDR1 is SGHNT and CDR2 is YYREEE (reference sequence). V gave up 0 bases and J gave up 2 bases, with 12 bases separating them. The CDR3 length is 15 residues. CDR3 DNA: TGTGCCAGCAGCTTGGGGCTCACAGGGACCTACGAGCAGTACTTC. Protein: CASSLGLTGTYEQYF.

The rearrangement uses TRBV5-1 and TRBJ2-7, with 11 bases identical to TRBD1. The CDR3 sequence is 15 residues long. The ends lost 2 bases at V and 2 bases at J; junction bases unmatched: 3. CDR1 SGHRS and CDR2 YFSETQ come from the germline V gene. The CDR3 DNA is TGCGCCAGCAGCTTATTGGGACAGGGGGCCTACGAGCAGTACTTC. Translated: CASSLLGQGAYEQYF.

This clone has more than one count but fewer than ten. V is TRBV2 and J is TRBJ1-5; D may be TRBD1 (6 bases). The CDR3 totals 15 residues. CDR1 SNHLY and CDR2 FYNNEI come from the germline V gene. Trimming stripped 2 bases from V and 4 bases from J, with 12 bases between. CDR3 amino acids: CASSETGLGNQPQHF. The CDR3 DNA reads TGTGCCAGCAGTGAAACAGGGTTGGGGAATCAGCCCCAGCATTTT. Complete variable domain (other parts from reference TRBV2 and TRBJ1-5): EPEVTQTPSHQVTQMGQEVILRCVPISNHLYFYWYRQILGQKVEFLVSFYNNEISEKSEIFDDQFSVERPDGSNFTLKIRSTKLEDSAMYFCASSETGLGNQPQHFGDGTRLSIL.

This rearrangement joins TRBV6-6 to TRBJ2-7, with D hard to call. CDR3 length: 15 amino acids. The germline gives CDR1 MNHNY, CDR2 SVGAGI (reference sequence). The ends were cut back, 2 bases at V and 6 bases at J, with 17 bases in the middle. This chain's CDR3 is CASSYGSSRSVEQYF. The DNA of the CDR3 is TGTGCCAGCAGTTACGGCAGTTCGCGGTCGGTCGAGCAGTACTTC.

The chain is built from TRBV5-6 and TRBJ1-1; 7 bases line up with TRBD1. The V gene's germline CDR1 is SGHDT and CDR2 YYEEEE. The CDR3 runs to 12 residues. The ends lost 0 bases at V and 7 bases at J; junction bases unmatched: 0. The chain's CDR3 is CASSLGDSEAFF. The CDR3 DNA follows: TGTGCCAGCAGCTTGGGGGACAGTGAAGCTTTCTTT.

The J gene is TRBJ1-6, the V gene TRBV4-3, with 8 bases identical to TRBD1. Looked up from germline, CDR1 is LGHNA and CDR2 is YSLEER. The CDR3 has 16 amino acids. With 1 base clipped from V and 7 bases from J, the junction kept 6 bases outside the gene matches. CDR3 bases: TGCGCCAGCAGCCAAGGGCTCCCAGGGGGCAATTCACCCCTCCACTTT. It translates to CASSQGLPGGNSPLHF.

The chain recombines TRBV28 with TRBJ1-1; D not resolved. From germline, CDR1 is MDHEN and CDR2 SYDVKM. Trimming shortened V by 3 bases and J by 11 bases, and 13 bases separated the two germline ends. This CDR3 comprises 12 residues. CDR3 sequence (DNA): TGTGCCAGCAGTTTGACTTCGGGAAGGGCTTTCTTT. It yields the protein CASSLTSGRAFF.

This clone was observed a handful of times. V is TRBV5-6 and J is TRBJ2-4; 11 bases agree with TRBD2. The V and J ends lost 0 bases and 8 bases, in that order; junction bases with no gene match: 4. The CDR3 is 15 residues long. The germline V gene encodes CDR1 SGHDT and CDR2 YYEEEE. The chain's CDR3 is CASSLGLAGGDIQYF. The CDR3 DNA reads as TGTGCCAGCAGCTTGGGGCTAGCGGGAGGAGACATTCAGTACTTC. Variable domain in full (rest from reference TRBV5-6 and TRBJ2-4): DAGVTQSPTHLIKTRGQQVTLRCSPKSGHDTVSWYQQALGQGPQFIFQYYEEEERQRGNFPDRFSGHQFPNYSSELNVNALLLGDSALYLCASSLGLAGGDIQYFGAGTRLSVL.

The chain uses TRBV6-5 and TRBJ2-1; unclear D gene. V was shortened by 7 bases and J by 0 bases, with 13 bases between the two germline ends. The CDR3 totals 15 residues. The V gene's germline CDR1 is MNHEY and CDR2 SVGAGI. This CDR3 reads CASKERPSSYNEQFF. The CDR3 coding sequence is TGTGCCAGCAAAGAGCGCCCGAGCTCCTACAATGAGCAGTTCTTC.

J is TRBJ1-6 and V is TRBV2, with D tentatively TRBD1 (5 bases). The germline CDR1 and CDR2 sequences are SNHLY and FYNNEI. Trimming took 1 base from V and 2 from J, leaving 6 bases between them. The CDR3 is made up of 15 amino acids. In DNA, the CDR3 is TGTGCCAGCAGTGAAGTGACAGCCTATAATTCACCCCTCCACTTT. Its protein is CASSEVTAYNSPLHF.

Written as DNA, the CDR3 is TGTGCCAGCAGCTTAGTGGGACAGATGAACACTGAAGCTTTCTTT. It codes for CASSLVGQMNTEAFF. The rearrangement uses TRBV7-2 and TRBJ1-1, with 7 bases identical to TRBD1. CDR1 SGHTA and CDR2 FQGNSA come from the germline V gene. The CDR3 is 15 residues long. V trimming: 1 base; J trimming: 0 bases; junction bases outside the gene matches: 2.

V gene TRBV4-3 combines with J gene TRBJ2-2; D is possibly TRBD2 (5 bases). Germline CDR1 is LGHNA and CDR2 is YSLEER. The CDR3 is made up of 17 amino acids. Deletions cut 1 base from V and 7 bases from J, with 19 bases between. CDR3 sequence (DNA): TGCGCCAGCAGCCAAGGGCTAGCTCACGCGTTTAGCGGGGAGCTGTTTTTT. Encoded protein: CASSQGLAHAFSGELFF.

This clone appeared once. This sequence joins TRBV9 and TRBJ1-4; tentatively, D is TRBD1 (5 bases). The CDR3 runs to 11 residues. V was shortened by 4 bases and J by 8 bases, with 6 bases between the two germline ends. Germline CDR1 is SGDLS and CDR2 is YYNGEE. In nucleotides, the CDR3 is TGTGCCAGCAGCTCAGGGGAAAAACTGTTTTTT. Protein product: CASSSGEKLFF.

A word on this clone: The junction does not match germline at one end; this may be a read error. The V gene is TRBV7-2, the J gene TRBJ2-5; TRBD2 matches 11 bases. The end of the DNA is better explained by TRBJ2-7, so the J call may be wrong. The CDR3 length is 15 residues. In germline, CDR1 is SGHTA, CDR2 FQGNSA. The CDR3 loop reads CASSLAGGIPYEQYF. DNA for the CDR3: TGTGCCAGCAGTTTAGCGGGGGGGATCCCCTACGAGCAGTACTTC.

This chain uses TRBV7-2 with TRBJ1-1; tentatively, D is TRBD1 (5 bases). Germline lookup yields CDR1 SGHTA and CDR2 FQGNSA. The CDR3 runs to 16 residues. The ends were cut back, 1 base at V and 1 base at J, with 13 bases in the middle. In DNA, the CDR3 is TGTGCCAGCAGCTTAGTAGCAGGGTTCGGGAACACTGAAGCTTTCTTT. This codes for CASSLVAGFGNTEAFF. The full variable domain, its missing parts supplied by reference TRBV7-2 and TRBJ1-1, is GAGVSQSPSNKVTEKGKDVELRCDPISGHTALYWYRQSLGQGLEFLIYFQGNSAPDKSGLPSDRFSAERTGGSVSTLTIQRTQQEDSAVYLCASSLVAGFGNTEAFFGQGTRLTVV.